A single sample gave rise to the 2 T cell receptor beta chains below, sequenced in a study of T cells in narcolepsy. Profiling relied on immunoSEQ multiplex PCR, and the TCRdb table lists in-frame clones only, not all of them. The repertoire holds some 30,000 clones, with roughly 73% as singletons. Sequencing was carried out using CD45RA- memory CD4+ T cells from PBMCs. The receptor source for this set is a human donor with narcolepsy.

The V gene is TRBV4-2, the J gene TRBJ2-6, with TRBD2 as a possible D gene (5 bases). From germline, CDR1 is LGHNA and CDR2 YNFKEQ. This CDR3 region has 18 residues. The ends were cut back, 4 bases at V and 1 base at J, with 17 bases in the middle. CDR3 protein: CASSPGSSADSGANVLTF. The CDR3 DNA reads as TGTGCCAGCAGCCCGGGTAGTAGCGCAGATTCTGGGGCCAACGTCCTGACTTTC.

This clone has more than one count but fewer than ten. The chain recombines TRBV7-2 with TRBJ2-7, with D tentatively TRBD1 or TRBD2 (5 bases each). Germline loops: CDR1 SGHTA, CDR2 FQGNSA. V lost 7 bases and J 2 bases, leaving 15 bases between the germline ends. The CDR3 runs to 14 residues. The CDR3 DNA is TGTGCCAGCACCCGCCGAAGGGGACCCTACGAGCAGTACTTC. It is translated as CASTRRRGPYEQYF.